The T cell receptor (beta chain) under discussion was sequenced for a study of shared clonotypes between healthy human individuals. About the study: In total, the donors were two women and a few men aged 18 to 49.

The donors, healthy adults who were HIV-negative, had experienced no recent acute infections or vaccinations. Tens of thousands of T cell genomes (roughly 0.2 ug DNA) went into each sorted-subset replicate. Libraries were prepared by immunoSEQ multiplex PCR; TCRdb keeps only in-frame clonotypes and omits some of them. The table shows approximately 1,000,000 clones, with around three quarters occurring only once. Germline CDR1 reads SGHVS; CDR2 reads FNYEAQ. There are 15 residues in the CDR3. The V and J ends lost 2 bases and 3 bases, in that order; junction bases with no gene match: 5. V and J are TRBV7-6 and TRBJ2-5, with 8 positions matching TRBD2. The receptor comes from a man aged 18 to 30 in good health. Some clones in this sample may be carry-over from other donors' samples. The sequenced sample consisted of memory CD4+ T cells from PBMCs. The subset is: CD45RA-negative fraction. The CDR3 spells CASSLPGRGEETQYF. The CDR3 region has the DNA TGTGCCAGCAGCTTACCCGGGAGGGGTGAAGAGACCCAGTACTTC.